This paragraph reports one T cell receptor (beta chain). What it recognizes is unknown. Clones were read by immunoSEQ multiplex PCR, and TCRdb kept only the in-frame ones, dropping some. The table has more than 55,000 clones, approximately 88% seen once. The germline V gene encodes CDR1 SGHTA and CDR2 FQGNSA. Trimming left V 1 base short and J 0 bases short, with 13 bases between. The CDR3 has 16 amino acids. The data originate from a study of cytomegalovirus exposure and HLA in healthy donors. Findings and caveats of the study: The study labeled more than 150 TCR beta chains cytomegalovirus-associated. In vitro confirmation showed three CMV-associated chains to be CMV antigen specific. Subsequent analysis revealed that first-cohort TCR clusters tended to co-occur in the roughly 120 validation repertoires.

The clonotype comes from a woman aged 18-30 years in good health and CMV-seronegative. The sequencing input was PBMCs. The chain has TRBV7-2 and TRBJ2-7; TRBD1 is a possible D gene (5 bases). The CDR3 DNA follows: TGTGCCAGCAGCTTAGTAGGGGCTGTCTACTCCTACGAGCAGTACTTC. It is translated as CASSLVGAVYSYEQYF.